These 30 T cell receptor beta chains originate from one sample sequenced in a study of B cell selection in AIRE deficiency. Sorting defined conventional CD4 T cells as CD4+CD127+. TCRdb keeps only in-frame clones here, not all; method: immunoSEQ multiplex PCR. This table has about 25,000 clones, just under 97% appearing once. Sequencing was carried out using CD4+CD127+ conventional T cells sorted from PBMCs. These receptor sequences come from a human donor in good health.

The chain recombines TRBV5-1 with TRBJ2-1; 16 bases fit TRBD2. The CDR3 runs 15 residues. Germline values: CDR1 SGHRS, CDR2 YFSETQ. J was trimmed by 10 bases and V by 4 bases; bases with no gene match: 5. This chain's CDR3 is CASSQGLAGGEEQFF. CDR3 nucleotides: TGCGCCAGCAGCCAGGGACTAGCGGGAGGGGAGGAGCAGTTCTTC.

As DNA, the CDR3 is TGTGCCAGCAGCTTGAGGGATTCCTACAATGAGCAGTTCTTC. Its protein product is CASSLRDSYNEQFF. This rearrangement joins TRBV7-9 to TRBJ2-1; D may be TRBD2 (5 bases). Deletions cut 3 bases from V and 1 base from J, with 7 bases between. Germline lookup yields CDR1 SEHNR and CDR2 FQNEAQ (reference sequence). The CDR3 contains 14 residues. The variable domain in full, with the rest retrieved from reference TRBV7-9 and TRBJ2-1, is DTGVSQNPRHKITKRGQNVTFRCDPISEHNRLYWYRQTLGQGPEFLTYFQNEAQLEKSRLLSDRFSAERPKGSFSTLEIQRTEQGDSAMYLCASSLRDSYNEQFFGPGTRLTVL.

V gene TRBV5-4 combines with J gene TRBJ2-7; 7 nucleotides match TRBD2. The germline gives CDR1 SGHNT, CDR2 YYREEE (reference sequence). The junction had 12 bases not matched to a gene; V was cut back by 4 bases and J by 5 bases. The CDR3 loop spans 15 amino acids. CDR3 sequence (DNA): TGTGCCAGCAGCGACTTTCAGCGGGAAAGCCACGAGCAGTACTTC. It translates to CASSDFQRESHEQYF.

CDR3 sequence (DNA): TGTGCCAGCAGTGAAGGCCTTCCGGGGTCCGTTGGAAACACCATATATTTT. Its translation is CASSEGLPGSVGNTIYF. The rearrangement joins TRBV25-1 to TRBJ1-3; D is unresolved. The CDR3 has 17 amino acids. Germline V gene lookup returns CDR1 MGHDK and CDR2 SYGVNS. The V gene lost 2 bases and the J gene lost 3 bases, with 17 bases spanning the gap.

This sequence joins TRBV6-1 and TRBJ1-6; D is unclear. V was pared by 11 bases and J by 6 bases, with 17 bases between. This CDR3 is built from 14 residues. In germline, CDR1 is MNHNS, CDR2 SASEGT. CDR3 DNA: TGTGCCTGCACCAGAAGGACGACTAATTCACCCCTCCACTTT. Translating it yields CACTRRTTNSPLHF.

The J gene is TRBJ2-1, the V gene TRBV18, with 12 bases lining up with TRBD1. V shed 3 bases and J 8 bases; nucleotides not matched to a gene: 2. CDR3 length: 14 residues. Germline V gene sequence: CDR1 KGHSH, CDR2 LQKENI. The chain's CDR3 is CASSPGTGGDEQFF. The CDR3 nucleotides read TGTGCCAGCTCACCTGGGACAGGGGGCGATGAGCAGTTCTTC.

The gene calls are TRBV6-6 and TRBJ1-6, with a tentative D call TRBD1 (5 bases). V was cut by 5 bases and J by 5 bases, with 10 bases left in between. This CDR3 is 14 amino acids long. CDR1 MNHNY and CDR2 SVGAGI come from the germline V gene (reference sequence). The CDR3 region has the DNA TGTGCCAGCAGTAGAGGACACGATAATTCACCCCTCCACTTT. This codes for CASSRGHDNSPLHF.

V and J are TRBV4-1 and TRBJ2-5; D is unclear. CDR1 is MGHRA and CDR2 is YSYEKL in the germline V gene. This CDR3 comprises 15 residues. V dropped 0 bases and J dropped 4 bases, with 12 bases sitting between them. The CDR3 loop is CASSQEEWALETQYF. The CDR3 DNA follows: TGCGCCAGCAGCCAAGAAGAATGGGCTTTAGAGACCCAGTACTTC.

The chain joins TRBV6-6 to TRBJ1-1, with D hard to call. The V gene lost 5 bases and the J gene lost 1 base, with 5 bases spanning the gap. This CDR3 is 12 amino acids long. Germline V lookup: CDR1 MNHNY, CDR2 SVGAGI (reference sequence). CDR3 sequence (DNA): TGTGCCAGCAGTCCTCAGAACACTGAAGCTTTCTTT. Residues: CASSPQNTEAFF.

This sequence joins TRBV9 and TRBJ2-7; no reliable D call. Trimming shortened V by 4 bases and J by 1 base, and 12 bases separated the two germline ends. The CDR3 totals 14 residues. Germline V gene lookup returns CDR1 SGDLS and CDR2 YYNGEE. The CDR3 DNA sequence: TGTGCCAGCAGCCAGATGGCGGAGTCCTACGAGCAGTACTTC. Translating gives CASSQMAESYEQYF.

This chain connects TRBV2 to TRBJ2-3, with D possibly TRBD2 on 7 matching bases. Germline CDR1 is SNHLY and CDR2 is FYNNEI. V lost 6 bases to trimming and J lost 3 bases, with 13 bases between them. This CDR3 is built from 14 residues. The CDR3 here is CASRGGPGTDTQYF. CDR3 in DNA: TGTGCCAGCAGGGGGGGGCCAGGGACAGATACGCAGTATTTT.

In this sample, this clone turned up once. The CDR3 DNA reads as TGTGCCAGCAGCTTAATTACGAGGGTTCGGTATGGCTACACCTTC. The encoded protein is CASSLITRVRYGYTF. The chain uses TRBV11-2 and TRBJ1-2; D ambiguous. V was trimmed by 2 bases and J by 5 bases, leaving 15 bases between them. Germline V gene lookup returns CDR1 SGHAT and CDR2 FQNNGV. The CDR3 loop spans 15 amino acids.

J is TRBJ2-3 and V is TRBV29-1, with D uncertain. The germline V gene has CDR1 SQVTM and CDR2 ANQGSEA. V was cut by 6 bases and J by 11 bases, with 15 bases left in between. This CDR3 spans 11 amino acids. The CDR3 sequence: CSVETIEGQYF. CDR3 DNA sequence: TGCAGCGTCGAGACCATAGAAGGGCAGTATTTT.

The CDR3 region is CASSSLDSSGAYEQYF. CDR3 nucleotide sequence: TGTGCCAGCAGCTCACTGGACTCGAGCGGGGCCTACGAGCAGTACTTC. The chain combines TRBV7-2 with TRBJ2-7, with 7 bases lining up with TRBD2. This CDR3 has 16 amino acids. Germline V gene sequence: CDR1 SGHTA, CDR2 FQGNSA. With V trimmed by 4 bases and J by 2 bases, 11 bases remained unmatched.

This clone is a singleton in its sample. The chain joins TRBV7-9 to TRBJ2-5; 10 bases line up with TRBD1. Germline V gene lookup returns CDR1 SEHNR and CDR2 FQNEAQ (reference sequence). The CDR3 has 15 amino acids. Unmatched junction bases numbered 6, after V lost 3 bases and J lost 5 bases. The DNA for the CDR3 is TGTGCCAGCAGCTTGAGACAGGGGGCGAGTGAGACCCAGTACTTC. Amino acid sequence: CASSLRQGASETQYF. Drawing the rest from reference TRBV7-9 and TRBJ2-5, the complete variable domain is DTGVSQNPRHKITKRGQNVTFRCDPISEHNRLYWYRQTLGQGPEFLTYFQNEAQLEKSRLLSDRFSAERPKGSFSTLEIQRTEQGDSAMYLCASSLRQGASETQYFGPGTRLLVL.

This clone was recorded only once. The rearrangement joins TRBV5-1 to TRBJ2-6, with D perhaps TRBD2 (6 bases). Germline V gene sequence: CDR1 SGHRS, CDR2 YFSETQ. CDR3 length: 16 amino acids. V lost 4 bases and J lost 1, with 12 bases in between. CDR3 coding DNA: TGCGCCAGCAGCGGGGGACTGTTTTCTGGGGCCAACGTCCTGACTTTC. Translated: CASSGGLFSGANVLTF.

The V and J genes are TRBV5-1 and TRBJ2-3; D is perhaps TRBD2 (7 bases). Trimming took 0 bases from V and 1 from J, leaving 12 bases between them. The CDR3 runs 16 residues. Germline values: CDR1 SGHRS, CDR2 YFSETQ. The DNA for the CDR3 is TGCGCCAGCAGCTTGGCCGCGGGGGCGGGCACAGATACGCAGTATTTT. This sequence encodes CASSLAAGAGTDTQYF.

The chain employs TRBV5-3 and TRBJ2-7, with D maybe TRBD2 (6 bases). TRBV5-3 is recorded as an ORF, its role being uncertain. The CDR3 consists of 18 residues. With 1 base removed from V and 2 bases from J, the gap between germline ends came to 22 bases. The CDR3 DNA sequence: TGTGCCAGAAGCTTGCTAGATTTCGGGGGTCGCATGACCTACGAGCAGTACTTC. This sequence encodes CARSLLDFGGRMTYEQYF.

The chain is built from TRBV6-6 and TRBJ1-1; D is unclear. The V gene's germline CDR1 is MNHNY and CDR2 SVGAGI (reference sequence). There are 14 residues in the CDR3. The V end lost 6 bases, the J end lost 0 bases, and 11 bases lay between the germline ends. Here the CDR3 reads CASSDGRMNTEAFF. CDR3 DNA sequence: TGTGCCAGCAGCGACGGACGGATGAACACTGAAGCTTTCTTT.

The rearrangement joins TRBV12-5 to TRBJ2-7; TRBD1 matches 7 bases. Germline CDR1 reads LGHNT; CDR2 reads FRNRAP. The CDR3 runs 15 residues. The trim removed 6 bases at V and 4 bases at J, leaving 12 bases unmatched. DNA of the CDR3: TGTGCTAGTGGCTCCATTGACAGGGTTTCTTACGAGCAGTACTTC. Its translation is CASGSIDRVSYEQYF. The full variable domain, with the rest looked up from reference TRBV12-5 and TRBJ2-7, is DARVTQTPRHKVTEMGQEVTMRCQPILGHNTVFWYRQTMMQGLELLAYFRNRAPLDDSGMPKDRFSAEMPDATLATLKIQPSEPRDSAVYFCASGSIDRVSYEQYFGPGTRLTVT.

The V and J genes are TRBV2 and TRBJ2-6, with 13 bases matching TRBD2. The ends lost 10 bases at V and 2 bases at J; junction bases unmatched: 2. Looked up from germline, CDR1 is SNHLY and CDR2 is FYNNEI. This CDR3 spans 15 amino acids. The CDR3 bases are TGTGCCACCGGGACTAGCGGGACTGGGGCCAACGTCCTGACTTTC. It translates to CATGTSGTGANVLTF.

CDR3 sequence reads: CASSPVRQGGTNTGELFF. In DNA, the CDR3 is TGTGCCAGCTCACCTGTTAGACAGGGAGGTACGAACACCGGGGAGCTGTTTTTT. The chain uses TRBV18 and TRBJ2-2, with a tentative D call TRBD1 (7 bases). There are 18 residues in the CDR3. The V end was cut by 3 bases, the J end by 0 bases, with 17 bases between. The germline V gene has CDR1 KGHSH and CDR2 LQKENI. Full variable domain (rest looked up from reference TRBV18 and TRBJ2-2): NAGVMQNPRHLVRRRGQEARLRCSPMKGHSHVYWYRQLPEEGLKFMVYLQKENIIDESGMPKERFSAEFPKEGPSILRIQQVVRGDSAAYFCASSPVRQGGTNTGELFFGEGSRLTVL.

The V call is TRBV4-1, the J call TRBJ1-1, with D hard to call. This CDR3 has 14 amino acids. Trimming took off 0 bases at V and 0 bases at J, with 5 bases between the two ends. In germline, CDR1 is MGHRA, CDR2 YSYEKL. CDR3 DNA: TGCGCCAGCAGCCAAGAACGGCTGAACACTGAAGCTTTCTTT. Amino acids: CASSQERLNTEAFF.

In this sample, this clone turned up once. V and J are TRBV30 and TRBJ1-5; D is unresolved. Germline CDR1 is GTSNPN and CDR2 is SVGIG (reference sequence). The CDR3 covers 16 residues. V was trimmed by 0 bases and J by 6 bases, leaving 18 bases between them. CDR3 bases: TGTGCCTGGAGTGTTCCAGGCCGAGGTATGGGTCAGCCCCAGCATTTT. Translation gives CAWSVPGRGMGQPQHF. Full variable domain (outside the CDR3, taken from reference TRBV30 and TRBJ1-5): SQTIHQWPATLVQPVGSPLSLECTVEGTSNPNLYWYRQAAGRGLQLLFYSVGIGQISSEVPQNLSASRPQDRQFILSSKKLLLSDSGFYLCAWSVPGRGMGQPQHFGDGTRLSIL.

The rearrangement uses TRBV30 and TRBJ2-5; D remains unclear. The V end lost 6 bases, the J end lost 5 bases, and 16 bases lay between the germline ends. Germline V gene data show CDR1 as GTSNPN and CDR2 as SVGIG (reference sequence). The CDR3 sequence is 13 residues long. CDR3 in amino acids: CACSRSSKETQYF. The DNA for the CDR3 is TGTGCCTGCAGTAGGTCAAGCAAGGAGACCCAGTACTTC.

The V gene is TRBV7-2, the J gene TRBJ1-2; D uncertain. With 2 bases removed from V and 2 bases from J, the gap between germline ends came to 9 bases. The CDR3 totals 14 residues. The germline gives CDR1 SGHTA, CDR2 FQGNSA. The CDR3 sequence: CASSLLTRNYGYTF. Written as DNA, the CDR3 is TGTGCCAGCAGCTTACTTACAAGAAACTATGGCTACACCTTC. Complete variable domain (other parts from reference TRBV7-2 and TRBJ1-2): GAGVSQSPSNKVTEKGKDVELRCDPISGHTALYWYRQSLGQGLEFLIYFQGNSAPDKSGLPSDRFSAERTGGSVSTLTIQRTQQEDSAVYLCASSLLTRNYGYTFGSGTRLTVV.

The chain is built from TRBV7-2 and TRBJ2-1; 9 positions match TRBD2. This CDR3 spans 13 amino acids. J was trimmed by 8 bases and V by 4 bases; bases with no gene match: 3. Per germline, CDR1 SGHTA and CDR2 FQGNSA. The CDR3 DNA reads TGTGCCAGCAGCTACCGGACTAGCGATGAGCAGTTCTTC. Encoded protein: CASSYRTSDEQFF.

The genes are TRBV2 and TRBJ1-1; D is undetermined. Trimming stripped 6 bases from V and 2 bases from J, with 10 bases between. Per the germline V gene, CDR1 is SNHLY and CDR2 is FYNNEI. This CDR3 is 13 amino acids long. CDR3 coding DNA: TGTGCCAGCAGGGAGGGTGAAAACACTGAAGCTTTCTTT. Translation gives CASREGENTEAFF.

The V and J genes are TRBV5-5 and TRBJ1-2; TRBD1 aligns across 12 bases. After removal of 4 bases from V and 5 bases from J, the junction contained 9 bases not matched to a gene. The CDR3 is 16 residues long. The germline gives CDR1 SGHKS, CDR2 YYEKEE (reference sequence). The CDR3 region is CASSPRGQGARYGYTF. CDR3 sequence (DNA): TGTGCCAGCAGCCCGAGGGGACAGGGGGCAAGATATGGCTACACCTTC.

The chain's CDR3 is CASSDRVSNSPLHF. The CDR3 DNA follows: TGCGCCAGCAGTGACAGGGTTTCGAATTCACCCCTCCACTTT. The chain combines TRBV5-1 with TRBJ1-6; 7 nucleotides align to TRBD1. Trimming took 5 bases from V and 7 from J; bases not matched to a gene: 6. CDR1 is SGHRS, CDR2 YFSETQ, per germline. CDR3 length: 14 amino acids. Looking up the rest from reference TRBV5-1 and TRBJ1-6 gives the full variable domain: KAGVTQTPRYLIKTRGQQVTLSCSPISGHRSVSWYQQTPGQGLQFLFEYFSETQRNKGNFPGRFSGRQFSNSRSEMNVSTLELGDSALYLCASSDRVSNSPLHFGNGTRLTVT.